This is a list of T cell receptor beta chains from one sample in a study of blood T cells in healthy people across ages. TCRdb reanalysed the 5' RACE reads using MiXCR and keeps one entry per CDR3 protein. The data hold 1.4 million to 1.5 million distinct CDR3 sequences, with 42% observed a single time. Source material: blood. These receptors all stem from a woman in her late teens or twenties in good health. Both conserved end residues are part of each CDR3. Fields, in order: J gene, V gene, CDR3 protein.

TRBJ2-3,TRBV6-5,CASSLGTRQYF
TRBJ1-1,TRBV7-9,CASSLAGGTGGATEAFF
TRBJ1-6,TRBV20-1,CSARAPGLPYNSPLHF
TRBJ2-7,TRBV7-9,CASSDKTGTTYEQYF
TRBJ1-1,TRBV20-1,CSARYTGTPREAFF
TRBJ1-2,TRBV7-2,CASSLAAGVLISNGYTF
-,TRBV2,CASSPQGQLYNEQYF
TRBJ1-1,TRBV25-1,CAGSKGGTGNTEAFF
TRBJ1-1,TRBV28,CASSTGRRAEAFF
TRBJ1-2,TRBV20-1,CSAPGQGAGGYTF
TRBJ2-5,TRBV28,CASWGGQGFSNEQYF
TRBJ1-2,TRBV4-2,CASSQAARGEKYGYTF
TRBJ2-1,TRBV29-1,CSGVDNRGRSYNEQFF
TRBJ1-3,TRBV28,CASSFRGSGNTIYF
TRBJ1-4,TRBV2,CASSSVGATNEKLFF
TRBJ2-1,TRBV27,CASSGLAKYNEQFF
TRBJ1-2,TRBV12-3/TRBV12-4,CASSSRDRNFYGYTF
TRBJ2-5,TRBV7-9,CASSYGGSQETQYF
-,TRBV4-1,CASSLPGTAHEQYF
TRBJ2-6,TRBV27,CASSLDSYNVLTF
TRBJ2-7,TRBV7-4,CASSPGSTTYEQYF
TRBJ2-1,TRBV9,CASSPSGGENEQFF
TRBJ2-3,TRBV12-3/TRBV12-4,CASSRRAQTDTQYF
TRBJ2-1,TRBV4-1,CASSNSGGHNEQFF
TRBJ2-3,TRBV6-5,CASSDGGMGTQYF
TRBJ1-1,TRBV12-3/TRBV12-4,CASLGDGATEAFF
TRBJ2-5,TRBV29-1,CSVARGDQETQYF
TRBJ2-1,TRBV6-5,CASSYSPSGRALNEQFF
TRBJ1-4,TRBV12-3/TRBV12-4,CATREKTGFGEKLFF
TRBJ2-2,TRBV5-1,CASRPERNTGELFF
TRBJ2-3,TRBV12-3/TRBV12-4,CASSLGLAGGPLQRADAQYF
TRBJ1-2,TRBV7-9,CASSLVAAGQGYGYTF
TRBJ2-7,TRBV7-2,CASSLGWRMGQYF
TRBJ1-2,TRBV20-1,CSAPDAWAGGGYTF
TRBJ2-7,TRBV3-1,CASSTGGWYEQYF
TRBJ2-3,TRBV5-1,CASSSREGTGTQYF
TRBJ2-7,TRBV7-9,CASSPGSSTYEQYF
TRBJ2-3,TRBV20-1,CSAREGSLGDTQYF
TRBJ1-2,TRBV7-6,CASSPQVGGSYGYTF
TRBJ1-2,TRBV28,CASIPQGLQRGYTF
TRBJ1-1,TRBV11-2,CASTIQLMNTEAFF
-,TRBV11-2,CASSRDSATYEQYF
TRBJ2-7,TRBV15,CATSSQIRRGPFLYEQYF
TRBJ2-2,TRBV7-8,CASSLEGRELATGELFF
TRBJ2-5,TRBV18,CASSPRIQETQYF
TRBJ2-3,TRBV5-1,CASSLSGERSDTQYF
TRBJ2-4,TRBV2,CASRGLVAVGIQYF
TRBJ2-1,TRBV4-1,CASSPLGEDEQFF
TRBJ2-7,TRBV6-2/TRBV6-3,CASSYFRGASGDLRYEQYF
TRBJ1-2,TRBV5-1,CASSLAGPNYGYTF
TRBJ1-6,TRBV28,CASSLGRASSYNSPLHF
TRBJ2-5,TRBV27,CASSSTLYSAWEAQYF
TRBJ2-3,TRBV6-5,CASSLLAGLGADTQYF